Each of the 32 T cell receptor beta chains below was sequenced from the same sample in a study of T cells in Graves' hyperthyroidism and ophthalmopathy. The TCR beta CDR3 regions underwent amplification using RNA transcripts as the source. Carried out on the TCR CDR3, a first-round RT-PCR used the HTBI primer set. TCRdb analysed the multiplex PCR reads with MiXCR anew, one entry per CDR3 protein. The sample shows roughly 700,000 distinct CDR3 sequences, around 15% of them seen only once. Sequencing used blood. The origin of the receptors is a man in his fifties or sixties with Graves' hyperthyroidism.

There are many counts of this clonotype. The chain combines TRBV27 with TRBJ2-7; a weak D match, TRBD1 (6 bases). CDR3 length: 16 amino acids. Germline V gene data show CDR1 as MNHEY and CDR2 as SMNVEV (reference sequence). V was shortened by 0 bases and J by 2 bases, with 14 bases between the two germline ends. CDR3 protein: CASSLSQGDTTYEQYF. As DNA, the CDR3 is TGTGCCAGCAGTTTATCACAGGGTGATACCACCTACGAGCAGTACTTC.

The sample holds a few counts of this clonotype. V is TRBV7-3 and J is TRBJ1-3, with D tentatively TRBD1 (5 bases). The germline V gene encodes CDR1 SGHTA and CDR2 FQGTGA. The CDR3 spans 15 residues. Trimming removed 5 bases at V and 2 bases at J, with 13 bases between. The CDR3 protein is CASSAQGGPGNTIYF. The DNA of the CDR3 is TGTGCCAGCAGCGCGCAGGGAGGGCCTGGAAACACCATATATTTT.

There are many counts of this clonotype. The J gene is TRBJ2-5, the V gene TRBV3-1; 10 nucleotides align to TRBD2. J lost 4 bases, V lost 4 bases, and 12 bases had no gene match. The CDR3 is 17 residues long. CDR1 is LGHDT and CDR2 is YNNKEL in the germline V gene (reference sequence). The CDR3 DNA is TGTGCCAGCAGCCTCACAGGGGCTAGCGGGAGAGGAGAGACCCAGTACTTC. Residues: CASSLTGASGRGETQYF.

This clonotype was counted between two and nine times. This sequence joins TRBV19 and TRBJ2-2, with 9 bases aligning to TRBD2. Germline CDR1 LNHDA, CDR2 SQIVND (reference sequence). This CDR3 has 14 residues. Trimming removed 7 bases from V and 7 bases from J; junction bases left unmatched: 7. This CDR3 reads CASTREGPNGELFF. CDR3 DNA sequence: TGTGCCAGTACGCGGGAGGGCCCAAACGGGGAGCTGTTTTTT.

In this sample, this clonotype turned up many times. The V call is TRBV2, the J call TRBJ1-5; D gene uncertain. This CDR3 is built from 13 residues. V gave up 5 bases and J gave up 2 bases, with 7 bases separating them. The germline V gene encodes CDR1 SNHLY and CDR2 FYNNEI. As DNA, the CDR3 is TGTGCCAGCAGTAAGGGAGGCAATCAGCCCCAGCATTTT. This codes for CASSKGGNQPQHF.

This clonotype was recorded many times. This rearrangement joins TRBV11-2 to TRBJ2-3; the D is unclear. Germline V CDR1 and CDR2: SGHAT, FQNNGV. V lost 1 base to trimming and J lost 0 bases, with 11 bases between them. This CDR3 spans 16 amino acids. CDR3 protein: CASSLGRLTSTDTQYF. The CDR3 DNA sequence: TGTGCCAGCAGCTTAGGCAGGCTGACTAGCACAGATACGCAGTATTTT. The full variable domain, rest sourced from reference TRBV11-2 and TRBJ2-3, is EAGVAQSPRYKIIEKRQSVAFWCNPISGHATLYWYQQILGQGPKLLIQFQNNGVVDDSQLPKDRFSAERLKGVDSTLKIQPAKLEDSAVYLCASSLGRLTSTDTQYFGPGTRLTVL.

This clonotype was recorded a few times. The chain links TRBV29-1 to TRBJ2-7, with 12 bases identical to TRBD1. The trim removed 5 bases at V and 2 bases at J, leaving 7 bases unmatched. The CDR3 loop spans 15 amino acids. Looked up from germline, CDR1 is SQVTM and CDR2 is ANQGSEA. The CDR3 region is CSVSAGTGGPYEQYF. Here the CDR3 DNA reads TGCAGCGTTTCTGCCGGGACAGGGGGCCCCTACGAGCAGTACTTC.

This clonotype was seen a few times. The CDR3 sequence is CSARDHLGHKVGANYGYTF. CDR3 DNA: TGCAGTGCTAGAGATCATCTGGGACATAAAGTGGGAGCTAACTATGGCTACACCTTC. This chain connects TRBV20-1 to TRBJ1-2; a possible D gene is TRBD1 (6 bases). The CDR3 has 19 amino acids. V lost 0 bases to trimming and J lost 0 bases, with 23 bases between them. Per the germline V gene, CDR1 is DFQATT and CDR2 is SNEGSKA (reference sequence).

The gene calls are TRBV6-6 and TRBJ1-2; D gene ambiguous. This CDR3 has 15 amino acids. The germline V and J ends were trimmed by 2 bases and 8 bases, with 18 bases remaining between them. The V gene's germline CDR1 is MNHNY and CDR2 SVGAGI (reference sequence). CDR3 nucleotide sequence: TGTGCCAGCAGTTACGGTGAACTTCCGATCTACGGCTACACCTTC. It yields the protein CASSYGELPIYGYTF.

The chain is built from TRBV6-5 and TRBJ2-5; no firm D call. This CDR3 region has 14 residues. Germline loops: CDR1 MNHEY, CDR2 SVGAGI. V lost 2 bases to trimming and J lost 1 base, with 8 bases between them. CDR3 sequence: CASSYGGFQETQYF. The CDR3 DNA reads as TGTGCCAGCAGTTACGGTGGGTTCCAAGAGACCCAGTACTTC.

This chain links TRBV28 with TRBJ1-5, with D perhaps matching TRBD1 (5 bases). The germline V gene encodes CDR1 MDHEN and CDR2 SYDVKM. CDR3 length: 16 residues. V lost 3 bases to trimming and J lost 7 bases, with 19 bases between them. The CDR3 DNA follows: TGTGCCAGCAGTTTGGGGAAGGTAGGGGCTAGGCAGCCCCAGCATTTT. This sequence encodes CASSLGKVGARQPQHF. Full variable domain (missing parts from reference TRBV28 and TRBJ1-5): DVKVTQSSRYLVKRTGEKVFLECVQDMDHENMFWYRQDPGLGLRLIYFSYDVKMKEKGDIPEGYSVSREKKERFSLILESASTNQTSMYLCASSLGKVGARQPQHFGDGTRLSIL.

This clonotype was seen ten or more times. V and J are TRBV15 and TRBJ2-7, with TRBD2 matching 8 bases. J lost 2 bases, V lost 0 bases, and 6 bases had no gene match. This CDR3 region has 16 residues. Germline-derived CDR1 and CDR2 are LNHNV and YYDKDF (reference sequence). This chain's CDR3 is CATSREETSVTYEQYF. Here the CDR3 DNA reads TGTGCCACCAGCAGAGAGGAGACTAGCGTTACCTACGAGCAGTACTTC.

In its sample, this clonotype was seen many times. V gene TRBV5-1 combines with J gene TRBJ2-1, with D unresolved. Germline CDR1 SGHRS, CDR2 YFSETQ. The ends were cut back, 0 bases at V and 6 bases at J, with 13 bases in the middle. The CDR3 extends over 15 amino acids. The CDR3 nucleotides are TGCGCCAGCAGCTTGGTCCTGATGCGGAGCAATGAGCAGTTCTTC. It specifies CASSLVLMRSNEQFF.

In this sample, this clonotype turned up many times. The V call is TRBV7-6, the J call TRBJ2-1, with 7 bases aligning to TRBD2. From germline, CDR1 is SGHVS and CDR2 FNYEAQ. The CDR3 is made up of 17 amino acids. V lost 6 bases, J lost 0 bases, and 11 bases stayed unmatched. The CDR3 reads CASSFPVAGDSYNEQFF. The CDR3 bases are TGTGCCAGCAGTTTTCCGGTAGCGGGTGACTCCTACAATGAGCAGTTCTTC.

There are many counts of this clonotype. The chain carries TRBV12-3 or TRBV12-4 and TRBJ2-5; 9 positions match TRBD2. The CDR3 consists of 15 residues. The junction had 2 bases not matched to a gene; V was cut back by 1 base and J by 2 bases. The DNA of the CDR3 is TGTGCCAGCAGTTTAGAGACTAGCGGACAAGAGACCCAGTACTTC. Encoded protein: CASSLETSGQETQYF.

This clonotype was seen at least ten times. V is TRBV9 and J is TRBJ2-3; 7 positions match TRBD1. This CDR3 spans 15 amino acids. CDR1 and CDR2 (germline): SGDLS, YYNGEE. The V and J ends lost 0 bases and 5 bases, in that order; junction bases with no gene match: 6. The CDR3 reads CASSVAQGFKDTQYF. DNA for the CDR3: TGTGCCAGCAGCGTAGCACAGGGGTTCAAAGATACGCAGTATTTT.

This clonotype was recorded many times. The chain combines TRBV7-2 with TRBJ2-1; no firm D call. Germline-derived CDR1 and CDR2 are SGHTA and FQGNSA. The CDR3 is 14 amino acids. The V end was cut by 0 bases, the J end by 7 bases, with 10 bases between. The CDR3 is CASSLASLGNEQFF. The DNA of the CDR3 is TGTGCCAGCAGCTTAGCCTCCTTAGGGAATGAGCAGTTCTTC.

This clonotype was detected a few times. This sequence joins TRBV18 and TRBJ2-7; D is unclear. There are 18 residues in the CDR3. CDR1 is KGHSH, CDR2 LQKENI, per germline. V was shortened by 3 bases and J by 1 base, with 22 bases between the two germline ends. The CDR3 nucleotides are TGTGCCAGCTCACCTGGTGGGGTCGAACAGTGGCGTTCCTACGAGCAGTACTTC. Translation gives CASSPGGVEQWRSYEQYF.

This clonotype was detected many times. The chain joins TRBV3-1 to TRBJ2-7; TRBD1 matches 8 bases. The ends lost 0 bases at V and 3 bases at J; junction bases unmatched: 7. CDR3 length: 16 residues. Per germline, CDR1 LGHDT and CDR2 YNNKEL (reference sequence). The CDR3 DNA reads as TGTGCCAGCAGCCAAGACGGACAGGGCAACGTCTACGAGCAGTACTTC. This translates into CASSQDGQGNVYEQYF.

This clonotype has a handful of counts. This chain joins TRBV5-1 and TRBJ2-7; D unresolved. The CDR3 runs to 13 residues. Germline CDR1 is SGHRS and CDR2 is YFSETQ. V was pared by 3 bases and J by 2 bases, with 9 bases between. The CDR3 sequence: CASSWLGTYEQYF. CDR3 coding DNA: TGCGCCAGCAGCTGGCTAGGAACCTACGAGCAGTACTTC.

This clonotype was observed once. J is TRBJ1-2 and V is TRBV18; tentative D call: TRBD1 (5 bases). This CDR3 region has 13 residues. Trimming left V 5 bases short and J 8 bases short, with 15 bases between. Germline V lookup: CDR1 KGHSH, CDR2 LQKENI. In nucleotides, the CDR3 is TGTGCCAGCTCATCACTAGGGGAAGGCGGCTACACCTTC. It specifies CASSSLGEGGYTF.

The table lists this clonotype with a few counts. A much larger clone lies a single base off, so this may be a read error. The chain couples TRBV2 to TRBJ1-5; D not certain. Germline values: CDR1 SNHLY, CDR2 FYNNEI. This CDR3 spans 14 amino acids. V lost 3 bases to trimming and J lost 2 bases, with 8 bases between them. The CDR3 DNA reads TGTGCCAGCAGTGACGGGCTGGGCAATCAGCCCCAGCATTTT. It yields the protein CASSDGLGNQPQHF. The whole variable domain, remainder taken from reference TRBV2 and TRBJ1-5, is EPEVTQTPSHQVTQMGQEVILRCVPISNHLYFYWYRQILGQKVEFLVSFYNNEISEKSEIFDDQFSVERPDGSNFTLKIRSTKLEDSAMYFCASSDGLGNQPQHFGDGTRLSIL.

There are many counts of this clonotype. The chain links TRBV12-3 or TRBV12-4 to TRBJ1-1; no reliable D call. The V end lost 2 bases, the J end lost 0 bases, and 7 bases lay between the germline ends. This CDR3 is built from 14 residues. CDR3 coding DNA: TGTGCCAGCAGTTTAAGACTGCTGAACACTGAAGCTTTCTTT. Protein product: CASSLRLLNTEAFF.

This clonotype has ten or more counts. The chain recombines TRBV28 with TRBJ1-1, with a possible D match to TRBD1 (6 bases). Trimming shortened V by 8 bases and J by 3 bases, and 16 bases separated the two germline ends. The CDR3 extends over 14 amino acids. Germline loops: CDR1 MDHEN, CDR2 SYDVKM. CDR3 sequence reads: CASPSRGADTEAFF. CDR3 coding DNA: TGTGCCAGCCCTTCCCGGGGGGCGGACACTGAAGCTTTCTTT.

This clonotype has ten or more counts. This chain joins TRBV7-9 and TRBJ2-3; the D gene is possibly TRBD2 (6 bases). V was pared by 5 bases and J by 2 bases, with 14 bases between. Germline V gene lookup returns CDR1 SEHNR and CDR2 FQNEAQ (reference sequence). The CDR3 sequence is 15 residues long. The CDR3 DNA reads TGTGCCAGCAGCACATCGGGACTTATCACAGATACGCAGTATTTT. This sequence encodes CASSTSGLITDTQYF.

The chain joins TRBV9 to TRBJ1-2; unclear D gene. The V end was cut by 1 base, the J end by 8 bases, with 9 bases between. Germline CDR1 SGDLS, CDR2 YYNGEE. The CDR3 totals 12 residues. The CDR3 spells CASSVPHSGYTF. For the CDR3, the DNA is TGTGCCAGCAGCGTACCTCATTCCGGCTACACCTTC.

The chain links TRBV7-2 to TRBJ2-4; D not resolved. The CDR3 has 14 residues. The germline V and J ends were trimmed by 7 bases and 0 bases, with 10 bases remaining between them. Germline V CDR1 and CDR2: SGHTA, FQGNSA. In DNA, the CDR3 is TGTGCCAGCATGGACCGCCTAGCCAAAAACATTCAGTACTTC. Translation: CASMDRLAKNIQYF. The full variable domain, completed using reference TRBV7-2 and TRBJ2-4, is GAGVSQSPSNKVTEKGKDVELRCDPISGHTALYWYRQSLGQGLEFLIYFQGNSAPDKSGLPSDRFSAERTGGSVSTLTIQRTQQEDSAVYLCASMDRLAKNIQYFGAGTRLSVL.

This clonotype was observed many times. The chain couples TRBV28 to TRBJ2-5; weak D call: TRBD1 (6 bases). Germline V gene sequence: CDR1 MDHEN, CDR2 SYDVKM. With 6 bases removed from V and 3 bases from J, the gap between germline ends came to 17 bases. The length of the CDR3 is 15 residues. The chain's CDR3 is CASSKPGQPKETQYF. DNA for the CDR3: TGTGCCAGCAGCAAACCCGGACAGCCAAAAGAGACCCAGTACTTC.

This clonotype occurred many times. The V call is TRBV27, the J call TRBJ1-5; 8 positions match TRBD1. V shed 5 bases, J shed 3 bases, and the junction held 6 bases outside the gene matches. Germline assignment: CDR1 MNHEY and CDR2 SMNVEV (reference sequence). The CDR3 is made up of 15 amino acids. The CDR3 nucleotides read TGTGCCAGCAGTAGGACAGGGTCTAACAATCAGCCCCAGCATTTT. Translation gives CASSRTGSNNQPQHF.

This clonotype has ten or more counts. The chain couples TRBV3-1 to TRBJ2-1; 9 bases fit TRBD2. The CDR3 extends over 13 amino acids. The V gene end was trimmed by 5 bases and the J gene end by 9 bases; junction bases not matched to a gene: 5. Germline V gene data show CDR1 as LGHDT and CDR2 as YNNKEL (reference sequence). This CDR3 is CASSLAGAAEQFF. The CDR3 nucleotides read TGTGCCAGCAGCTTAGCGGGAGCAGCTGAGCAGTTCTTC.

In regard to this clonotype: Possible read error: a much larger clone is one base away. This sequence joins TRBV27 and TRBJ2-7; D is possibly TRBD1 (8 bases). The germline V and J ends were trimmed by 4 bases and 2 bases, with 12 bases remaining between them. Germline values: CDR1 MNHEY, CDR2 SMNVEV (reference sequence). The CDR3 is made up of 14 amino acids. The DNA for the CDR3 is TGTGCCAGCAGTTGGACAGGGAGGGCCTACGAGCAGTACTTC. Translating it yields CASSWTGRAYEQYF.

This clonotype was seen only a few times. The chain couples TRBV19 to TRBJ2-1; 13 bases line up with TRBD2. The CDR3 runs 16 residues. V shed 4 bases and J 7 bases; nucleotides not matched to a gene: 7. CDR1 LNHDA and CDR2 SQIVND come from the germline V gene (reference sequence). The CDR3 DNA reads as TGTGCCAGTAGTAGAGGGAGACTAGCGGGAGGAAATGAGCAGTTCTTC. It translates to CASSRGRLAGGNEQFF. The complete variable domain, with remaining parts taken from reference TRBV19 and TRBJ2-1, reads DGGITQSPKYLFRKEGQNVTLSCEQNLNHDAMYWYRQDPGQGLRLIYYSQIVNDFQKGDIAEGYSVSREKKESFPLTVTSAQKNPTAFYLCASSRGRLAGGNEQFFGPGTRLTVL.